These 21 T cell receptor beta chains were all obtained from the same sample, sequenced in a study of T cells in Graves' hyperthyroidism and ophthalmopathy. TCR beta CDR3 regions were amplified from RNA. The TCR CDR3 was amplified in a first-round RT-PCR using the HTBI primer set. Via MiXCR, TCRdb re-called the multiplex PCR reads, giving one row per CDR3 protein. This sample has roughly 580,000 distinct CDR3 sequences; roughly 13% occur once, and the top ten carry under 7%. The material sequenced was blood. All receptors derive from a woman aged 25 to 39 with Graves' hyperthyroidism that later progressed to Graves' ophthalmopathy.

This clonotype has just a few counts. The chain has TRBV7-2 and TRBJ2-1; D is possibly TRBD2 (6 bases). The CDR3 has 15 amino acids. V was clipped by 1 base and J by 9 bases, with 16 bases between them. Looked up from germline, CDR1 is SGHTA and CDR2 is FQGNSA. CDR3 coding DNA: TGTGCCAGCAGCTTAGGGGAGCGGGTGGGGAGTGAGCAGTTCTTC. Its translation is CASSLGERVGSEQFF. The full variable domain, completed using reference TRBV7-2 and TRBJ2-1, is GAGVSQSPSNKVTEKGKDVELRCDPISGHTALYWYRQSLGQGLEFLIYFQGNSAPDKSGLPSDRFSAERTGGSVSTLTIQRTQQEDSAVYLCASSLGERVGSEQFFGPGTRLTVL.

This clonotype was counted at least ten times. The rearrangement links TRBV11-2 to TRBJ2-1; tentative D call: TRBD2 (5 bases). From germline, CDR1 is SGHAT and CDR2 FQNNGV. The CDR3 spans 13 residues. With 5 bases removed from V and 6 bases from J, the gap between germline ends came to 11 bases. This chain's CDR3 is CASSATTLNEQFF. The CDR3 region has the DNA TGTGCCAGCAGCGCGACTACCCTCAATGAGCAGTTCTTC.

To note about this clonotype: One junction end does not reproduce the germline sequence, and a read error may be involved. This sequence joins TRBV11-3 and TRBJ2-7; tentatively, D is TRBD1 (6 bases). This CDR3 has 15 amino acids. Germline CDR1 reads SGHNT; CDR2 reads YENEEA. CDR3 sequence: CASSVEGVGSYEQYF. DNA of the CDR3: TGTGCCAGCAGCGTAGAGGGGGTCGGCTCCTACGAGCAGTACTTC.

This clonotype showed up many times. This chain connects TRBV25-1 to TRBJ2-1; 12 bases are shared with TRBD2. The CDR3 loop spans 15 amino acids. J was trimmed by 3 bases and V by 6 bases; bases with no gene match: 3. Per the germline V gene, CDR1 is MGHDK and CDR2 is SYGVNS. CDR3 region: CASRWTSGIYNEQFF. The CDR3 DNA follows: TGTGCCAGCAGATGGACTAGCGGGATCTACAATGAGCAGTTCTTC.

In the case of this clonotype: A much larger clone differs from this one at a single base, so this may be a read error. This rearrangement joins TRBV5-1 to TRBJ2-7, with a weak D call TRBD1 (5 bases). Looked up from germline, CDR1 is SGHRS and CDR2 is YFSETQ. This CDR3 has 15 residues. CDR3 sequence: CASSSGHRSLYEQHF. DNA for the CDR3: TGCGCCAGCAGCTCGGGCCACAGGAGTCTCTACGAGCAGCACTTC.

There are a few counts of this clonotype. This chain connects TRBV20-1 to TRBJ2-3; the D gene is possibly TRBD2 (6 bases). V lost 5 bases to trimming and J lost 4 bases, with 16 bases between them. This CDR3 is 14 amino acids long. Germline assignment: CDR1 DFQATT and CDR2 SNEGSKA (reference sequence). The CDR3 region is CSASRGTGADTQYF. CDR3 bases: TGCAGTGCTTCTCGAGGGACTGGGGCAGATACGCAGTATTTT.

V gene TRBV29-1 combines with J gene TRBJ2-6; 7 bases are a match to TRBD1. Trimming removed 6 bases from V and 1 base from J; junction bases left unmatched: 3. This CDR3 has 14 residues. Germline loops: CDR1 SQVTM, CDR2 ANQGSEA. DNA for the CDR3: TGCAGCGTGCCCAGGGGGTCTGGGGCCAACGTCCTGACTTTC. Encoded protein: CSVPRGSGANVLTF.

Regarding this clonotype: A single base separates this from a much larger clone, so it may be a read error. The chain has TRBV7-2 and TRBJ2-7, with TRBD1 as a possible D gene (5 bases). Trimming stripped 5 bases from V and 4 bases from J, with 15 bases between. The CDR3 loop spans 14 amino acids. The germline gives CDR1 SGHTA, CDR2 FQGNSA. This CDR3 reads CASSPGHGEYEQYF. CDR3 nucleotides: TGTGCCAGCAGCCCAGGACATGGAGAATACGAGCAGTACTTC.

There are many counts of this clonotype. The chain recombines TRBV12-3 or TRBV12-4 with TRBJ1-1, with D possibly being TRBD1 (5 bases). V was clipped by 10 bases and J by 5 bases, with 17 bases between them. The CDR3 has 13 amino acids. The CDR3 DNA sequence: TGTGCCACCCAAACCACGGGGCGGACTGAAGCTTTCTTT. It specifies CATQTTGRTEAFF.

Concerning this clonotype itself: Since a much larger clone is just one base distant, this may be a read error. The CDR3 sequence is CATSDSMGHEQFF. The CDR3 coding sequence is TGTGCCACCAGTGATTCCATGGGCCACGAGCAGTTCTTC. This chain links TRBV24-1 with TRBJ2-1; D uncertain. The CDR3 is 13 amino acids. Germline V gene data show CDR1 as KGHDR and CDR2 as SFDVKD. Between the trimmed V and J ends, which lost 2 bases and 10 bases, there was a span of 11 bases.

Concerning this clonotype: With a much larger clone just one base away, this may be a read error. This chain uses TRBV6-5 with TRBJ1-2, with 9 bases aligning to TRBD1. V lost 2 bases to trimming and J lost 6 bases; unmatched junction nucleotides: 1. Germline-derived CDR1 and CDR2 are MNHEY and SVGAGI. The length of the CDR3 is 13 residues. The CDR3 protein is CASSYGTGNGYTF. In nucleotides, the CDR3 is TGTGCCAGCAGTTACGGGACAGGGAATGGCTACACCTTC.

This clonotype was seen at least ten times. The chain links TRBV27 to TRBJ2-7, with D uncertain. This CDR3 region has 18 residues. Trimming removed 5 bases at V and 0 bases at J, with 23 bases between. Germline lookup yields CDR1 MNHEY and CDR2 SMNVEV (reference sequence). The CDR3 bases are TGTGCCAGCAGTAACTTGACCCTGGGCACAGCCAGCTCCTACGAGCAGTACTTC. Protein product: CASSNLTLGTASSYEQYF.

This clonotype showed up many times. The chain employs TRBV12-3 or TRBV12-4 and TRBJ1-2; 7 bases align to TRBD1. The CDR3 covers 14 residues. Trimming at V came to 5 bases and at J to 8 bases, leaving 11 bases not matched to a gene. CDR3 in amino acids: CASSPPEGAWGYTF. DNA for the CDR3: TGTGCCAGCAGTCCACCCGAGGGGGCATGGGGCTACACCTTC.

In this sample, this clonotype turned up a few times. The chain carries TRBV5-1 and TRBJ2-5, with a tentative D call TRBD2 (6 bases). The J call is uncertain, as TRBJ2-1 better fits the DNA end. The germline V gene encodes CDR1 SGHRS and CDR2 YFSETQ. This CDR3 region has 15 residues. CDR3 region: CASSLPGTSQETQFF. The CDR3 DNA reads as TGCGCCAGCAGCTTACCCGGGACTTCCCAAGAGACCCAGTTCTTC.

This clonotype was observed many times. The chain recombines TRBV12-3 or TRBV12-4 with TRBJ1-6; 8 bases line up with TRBD1. This CDR3 comprises 14 residues. V was clipped by 6 bases and J by 8 bases; unmatched bases: 6. DNA of the CDR3: TGTGCCAGCAGACACGACAGGGGAGATTCACCCCTCCACTTT. This encodes CASRHDRGDSPLHF.

There are many counts of this clonotype. This sequence joins TRBV29-1 and TRBJ1-4, with D possibly TRBD1 on 5 matching bases. Germline V gene sequence: CDR1 SQVTM, CDR2 ANQGSEA. Trimming removed 6 bases at V and 7 bases at J, with 12 bases between. This CDR3 is built from 12 residues. CDR3 sequence: CSVAGGGEKLFF. Written as DNA, the CDR3 is TGCAGCGTCGCTGGGGGGGGTGAAAAACTGTTTTTT.

Many counts were recorded for this clonotype. V is TRBV28 and J is TRBJ2-6; the D is unclear. Germline V gives CDR1 MDHEN, CDR2 SYDVKM. V was clipped by 2 bases and J by 0 bases, with 5 bases between them. The CDR3 extends over 15 amino acids. CDR3 DNA: TGTGCCAGCAGTTTACTGCTCTCTGGGGCCAACGTCCTGACTTTC. It codes for CASSLLLSGANVLTF.

This clonotype appeared many times. The CDR3: CASSSNQGALRNEQYF. CDR3 nucleotides: TGTGCCAGCAGTTCGAACCAGGGGGCTCTTAGGAACGAGCAGTACTTC. The V and J genes are TRBV28 and TRBJ2-7, with TRBD1 identical over 8 bases. Trimming removed 4 bases from V and 5 bases from J; junction bases left unmatched: 13. CDR1 and CDR2 from the germline V gene are MDHEN and SYDVKM. The CDR3 sequence is 16 residues long.

The chain links TRBV2 to TRBJ1-4; D is unresolved. Germline V gene sequence: CDR1 SNHLY, CDR2 FYNNEI. Trimming stripped 7 bases from V and 8 bases from J, with 14 bases between. This CDR3 region has 13 residues. CDR3 sequence reads: CASKGDVKEKLFF. Here the CDR3 DNA reads TGTGCCAGCAAAGGAGACGTTAAGGAAAAACTGTTTTTT.

There are many counts of this clonotype. This chain uses TRBV30 with TRBJ1-4; D uncertain. Germline V gene sequence: CDR1 GTSNPN, CDR2 SVGIG (reference sequence). Trimming removed 4 bases from V and 7 bases from J, with 13 bases in between. The CDR3 is made up of 13 amino acids. The CDR3 is CAWTGIVAEKLFF. The CDR3 DNA reads as TGTGCCTGGACCGGCATCGTGGCTGAAAAACTGTTTTTT.

This clonotype appeared many times. The chain uses TRBV12-3 or TRBV12-4 and TRBJ2-1; 11 bases align to TRBD2. Trimming cost V 6 bases and J 0 bases; bases outside gene matches: 7. The CDR3 spans 17 residues. The chain's CDR3 is CASRKLAGVHSYNEQFF. For the CDR3, the DNA is TGTGCCAGCAGAAAACTAGCGGGAGTTCACTCCTACAATGAGCAGTTCTTC.